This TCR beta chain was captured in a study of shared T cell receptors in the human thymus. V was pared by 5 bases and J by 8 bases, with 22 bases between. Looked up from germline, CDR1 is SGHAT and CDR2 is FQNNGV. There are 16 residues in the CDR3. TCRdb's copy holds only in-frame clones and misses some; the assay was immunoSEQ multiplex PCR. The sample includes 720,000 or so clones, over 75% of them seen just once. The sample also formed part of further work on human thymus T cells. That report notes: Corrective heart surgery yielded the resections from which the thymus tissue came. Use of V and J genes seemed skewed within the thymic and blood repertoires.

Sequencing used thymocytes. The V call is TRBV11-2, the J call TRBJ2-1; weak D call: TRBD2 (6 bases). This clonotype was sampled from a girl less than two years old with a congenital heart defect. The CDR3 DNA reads TGTGCCAGCAGCCCCGGTCGGGCAGGGAGGTTCCATGAGCAGTTCTTC. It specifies CASSPGRAGRFHEQFF.